This T cell receptor (beta chain) was identified during a study of blood T cell repertoires in COVID-19 (dated by TCRdb to the early 2020s). General notes on the study: Samples covering the acute and convalescent phases of COVID-19 were provided by collaborators in the United States, Italy and Spain. Subjects who had been exposed to COVID-19, were actively infected with it, or had recovered from it provided the deeply sampled blood TCRbeta repertoires that made up the dataset. Where HLA class I and class II types were available, the types were taken from metadata supplied by the sample provider, not from assay-based typing. The samples were drawn from the first 160 participants of the ongoing ImmuneRACE study and from some 1,300 subjects provided by 6 global collaborators. The repertoires were released in a freely available public database meant as a resource for research on the immune response to SARS-CoV-2. A de-identified subject ID, COVID-19 status, age in years and sex were almost always included in the sample metadata. The prospective study material was composed of cDNA or gDNA derived from T cells, B-cell-depleted T cells, or PBMCs. Results and caveats for the whole study, not just this receptor: The quantity of clinical and demographic metadata differed by source and by participant and was supplied without curation.

Whole blood was collected in K2EDTA tubes by collaborating institutions according to the institutions' own protocols. For TCRbeta analysis, collaborators shipped samples in one of three forms: frozen whole blood, isolated PBMCs, or DNA extracted from either of those sample types. Notes on this clone: Its antigen is not yet known. The input lacks base qualities; no much larger clone sits a single base away.

TCRbeta CDR3 regions were amplified from genomic DNA by means of the immunoSEQ Assay, a bias-controlled multiplex PCR. The paper's processing steps were these. Nucleated cell counts per sample were estimated from amplification of reference gene primers within the assay. Sequence reads were collapsed and filtered to measure the absolute abundance of every unique TCRbeta CDR3 rearrangement. For each sample, productive Simpson clonality was calculated as the square root of Simpson's diversity index across productive rearrangements. TCRdb provides this immuneACCESS table in a form limited to in-frame rearrangements. Some clones are lacking; in checked studies, under half of them reflect an unresolved V gene, and why the rest are absent is not known. Clone size and V and J calls were adopted from that table, with D and trimming inferred from the DNA. The sample contains about 120,000 clones, about 78% of them found a single time. The top ten clones comprise about 2.1% of the sample.

What was sequenced was peripheral blood. This TCR was recovered from a man in his sixties or seventies with acute or convalescent COVID-19.

The base sequence is TGTGCCAGCAGCTTAGCAGTGGGGGGATCACCCCTCCACTTT. Translated, this gives CASSLAVGGSPLHF. Recombination connected TRBV11-3 to TRBJ1-6, and TRBD1 may be the D gene, going by 5 matching bases. CDR1 and CDR2, looked up from the germline V gene, are SGHNT and YENEEA. Including cysteine and phenylalanine, the CDR3 has 14 amino acids. CDR3 DNA is the only sequence kept; it has 42 bases, read in frame from the first base. V is shortened by 1 base, J by 10 bases, and the region joining them spans 11 bases.